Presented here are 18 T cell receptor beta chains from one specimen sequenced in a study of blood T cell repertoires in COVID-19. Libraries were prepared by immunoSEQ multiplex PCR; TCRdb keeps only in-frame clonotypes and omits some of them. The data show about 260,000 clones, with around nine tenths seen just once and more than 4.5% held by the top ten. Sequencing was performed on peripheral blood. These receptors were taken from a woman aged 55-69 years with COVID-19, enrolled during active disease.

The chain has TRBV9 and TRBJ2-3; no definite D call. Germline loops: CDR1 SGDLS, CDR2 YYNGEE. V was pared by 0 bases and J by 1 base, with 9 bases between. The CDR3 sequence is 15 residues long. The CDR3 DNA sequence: TGTGCCAGCAGCGTAGCTCCGGCGGGCACAGATACGCAGTATTTT. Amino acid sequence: CASSVAPAGTDTQYF.

DNA of the CDR3: TGTGCCAGCAGCTTGGATCCAGCGGGAGCAGATACGCAGTATTTT. Its protein product is CASSLDPAGADTQYF. This sequence joins TRBV5-4 and TRBJ2-3; 8 nucleotides match TRBD2. CDR1 SGHNT and CDR2 YYREEE come from the germline V gene (reference sequence). This CDR3 spans 15 amino acids. V dropped 0 bases and J dropped 4; count of bases not matched to a gene: 4.

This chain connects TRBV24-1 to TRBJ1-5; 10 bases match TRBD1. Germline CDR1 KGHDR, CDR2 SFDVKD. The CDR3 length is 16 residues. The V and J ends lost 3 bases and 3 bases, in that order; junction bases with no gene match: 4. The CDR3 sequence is CATSDPGTGVNQPQHF. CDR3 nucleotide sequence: TGTGCCACCAGTGATCCCGGGACAGGGGTCAATCAGCCCCAGCATTTT.

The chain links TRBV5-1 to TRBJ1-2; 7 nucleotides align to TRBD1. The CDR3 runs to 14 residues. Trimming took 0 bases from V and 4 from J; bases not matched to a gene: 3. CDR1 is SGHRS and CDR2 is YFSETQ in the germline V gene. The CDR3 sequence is CASSLVQGSYGYTF. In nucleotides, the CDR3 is TGCGCCAGCAGCTTGGTACAGGGGAGCTATGGCTACACCTTC.

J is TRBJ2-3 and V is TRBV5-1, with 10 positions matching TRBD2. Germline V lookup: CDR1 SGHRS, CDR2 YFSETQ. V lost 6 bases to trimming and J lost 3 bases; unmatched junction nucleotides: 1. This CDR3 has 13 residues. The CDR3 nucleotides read TGCGCCAGCAAGGGACTAGCGACAGATACGCAGTATTTT. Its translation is CASKGLATDTQYF.

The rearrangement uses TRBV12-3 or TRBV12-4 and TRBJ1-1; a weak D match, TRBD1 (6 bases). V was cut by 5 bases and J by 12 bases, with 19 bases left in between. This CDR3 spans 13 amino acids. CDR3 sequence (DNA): TGTGCCAGCAGTCGTCGGGGGGCAGGTGGAACTTTCTTT. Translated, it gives CASSRRGAGGTFF.

The CDR3 bases are TGTGCCAGCAGCTTAAAGCTTGGGACAGGGGGCCGGGGTACGCAGTATTTT. This translates into CASSLKLGTGGRGTQYF. The chain joins TRBV11-3 to TRBJ2-3, with 12 bases matching TRBD1. The CDR3 has 17 residues. V was clipped by 2 bases and J by 8 bases; unmatched bases: 11. CDR1 is SGHNT, CDR2 YENEEA, per germline. Full variable domain (rest looked up from reference TRBV11-3 and TRBJ2-3): EAGVVQSPRYKIIEKKQPVAFWCNPISGHNTLYWYLQNLGQGPELLIRYENEEAVDDSQLPKDRFSAERLKGVDSTLKIQPAELGDSAVYLCASSLKLGTGGRGTQYFGPGTRLTVL.

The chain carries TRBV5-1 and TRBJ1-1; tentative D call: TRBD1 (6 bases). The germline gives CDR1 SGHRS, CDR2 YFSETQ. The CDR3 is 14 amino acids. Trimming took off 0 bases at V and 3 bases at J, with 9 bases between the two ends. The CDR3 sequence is CASSLAGADTEAFF. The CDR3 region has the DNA TGCGCCAGCAGCTTGGCAGGGGCGGACACTGAAGCTTTCTTT.

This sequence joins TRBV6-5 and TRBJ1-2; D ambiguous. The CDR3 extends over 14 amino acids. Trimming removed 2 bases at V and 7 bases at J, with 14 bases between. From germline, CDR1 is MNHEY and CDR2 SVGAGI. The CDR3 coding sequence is TGTGCCAGCAGTTACCGGAGGCTAGACTCTGGCTACACCTTC. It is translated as CASSYRRLDSGYTF.

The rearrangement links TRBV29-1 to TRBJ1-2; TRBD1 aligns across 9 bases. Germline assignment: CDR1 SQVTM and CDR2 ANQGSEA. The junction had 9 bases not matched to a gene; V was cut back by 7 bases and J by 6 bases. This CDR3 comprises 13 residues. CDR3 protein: CSARRDRVNGYTF. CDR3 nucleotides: TGCAGCGCTCGGAGGGACAGGGTGAATGGCTACACCTTC.

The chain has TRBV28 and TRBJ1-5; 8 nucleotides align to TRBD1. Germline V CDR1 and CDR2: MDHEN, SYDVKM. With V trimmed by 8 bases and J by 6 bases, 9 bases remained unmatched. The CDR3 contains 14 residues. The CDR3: CASATGTGLQPQHF. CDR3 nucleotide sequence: TGTGCCAGCGCTACCGGGACAGGACTTCAGCCCCAGCATTTT.

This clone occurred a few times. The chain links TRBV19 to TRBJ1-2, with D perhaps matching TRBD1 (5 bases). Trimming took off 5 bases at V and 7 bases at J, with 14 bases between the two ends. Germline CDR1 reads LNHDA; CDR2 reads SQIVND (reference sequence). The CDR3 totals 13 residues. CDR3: CASSLSRVAGYTF. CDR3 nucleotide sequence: TGTGCCAGTAGTTTGTCCAGGGTGGCTGGCTACACCTTC.

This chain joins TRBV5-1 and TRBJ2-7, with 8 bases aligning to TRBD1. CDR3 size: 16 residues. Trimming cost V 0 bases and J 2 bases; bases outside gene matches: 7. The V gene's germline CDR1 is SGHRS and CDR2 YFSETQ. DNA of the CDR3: TGCGCCAGCAGCTTGGTAGTCGGACAGGGCACCTACGAGCAGTACTTC. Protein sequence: CASSLVVGQGTYEQYF.

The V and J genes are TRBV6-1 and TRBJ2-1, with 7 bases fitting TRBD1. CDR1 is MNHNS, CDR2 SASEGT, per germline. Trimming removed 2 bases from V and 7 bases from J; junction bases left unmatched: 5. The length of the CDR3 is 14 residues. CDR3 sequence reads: CASSEPGGKNEQFF. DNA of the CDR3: TGTGCCAGCAGTGAACCAGGGGGTAAAAATGAGCAGTTCTTC.

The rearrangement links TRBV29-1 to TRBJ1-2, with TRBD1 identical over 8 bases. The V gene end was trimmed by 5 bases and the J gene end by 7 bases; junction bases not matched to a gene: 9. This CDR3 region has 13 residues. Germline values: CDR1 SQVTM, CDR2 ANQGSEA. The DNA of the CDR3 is TGCAGCGTTACCGGGACAGGAAACGCTGGCTACACCTTC. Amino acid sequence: CSVTGTGNAGYTF.

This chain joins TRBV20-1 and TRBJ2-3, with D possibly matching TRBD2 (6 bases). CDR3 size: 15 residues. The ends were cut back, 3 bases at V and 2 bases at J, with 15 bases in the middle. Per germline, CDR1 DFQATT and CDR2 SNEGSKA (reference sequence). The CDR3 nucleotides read TGCAGTGCTAGTTTCATGGCGGGACCCACAGATACGCAGTATTTT. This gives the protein CSASFMAGPTDTQYF.

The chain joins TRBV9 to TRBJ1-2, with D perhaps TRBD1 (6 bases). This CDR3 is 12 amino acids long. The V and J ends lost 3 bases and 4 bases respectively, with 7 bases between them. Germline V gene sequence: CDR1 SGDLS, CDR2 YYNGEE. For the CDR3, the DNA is TGTGCCAGCAGCGAGGACAGCTATGGCTACACCTTC. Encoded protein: CASSEDSYGYTF.

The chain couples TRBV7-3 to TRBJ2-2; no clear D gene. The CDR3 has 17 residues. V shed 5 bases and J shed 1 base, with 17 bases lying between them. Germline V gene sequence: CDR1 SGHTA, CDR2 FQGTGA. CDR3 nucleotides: TGTGCCAGCAGCCAAAGTTGGCGCGGAGAGAACACCGGGGAGCTGTTTTTT. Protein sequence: CASSQSWRGENTGELFF.